This T cell receptor beta chain stems from a study of shared clonotypes between healthy human individuals. Study at large: For every donor, three CD4 naive, three CD4 memory, two CD8 naive and one CD8 memory plates were used.

CDR1 is MNHEY and CDR2 is SMNVEV in the germline V gene (reference sequence). Trimming took 6 bases from V and 0 from J; bases not matched to a gene: 6. The CDR3 covers 18 residues. This clone was recorded only once. At the deep level, the assay was run. Generated by immunoSEQ multiplex PCR, the TCRdb table keeps only in-frame clones and is missing some. The sample has approximately 840,000 clones; around 96% are singletons. Naivety among CD8 cells was defined by CD45RO negativity and positive CCR7 selection, thereby excluding terminally differentiated effector memory CD45RA+ cells. The sequence came from a man aged 25 to 45 in good health. Material for sequencing was naive CD8+ T cells sorted from blood. The chain is built from TRBV27 and TRBJ2-1, with 15 bases identical to TRBD2. The CDR3 here is CASRRTSGRDSSYNEQFF. The DNA of the CDR3 is TGTGCCAGCAGACGGACTAGCGGGAGGGATAGCTCCTACAATGAGCAGTTCTTC.